This T cell receptor (beta chain) is from a study of blood T cell repertoires in COVID-19. Study summary: Spain, Italy and the United States supplied samples that represented acute and convalescent COVID-19. From T cells, B-cell-depleted T cells, or PBMCs came the material, which was cDNA or gDNA.

Germline V gene lookup returns CDR1 MGHRA and CDR2 YSYEKL. V lost 0 bases, J lost 6 bases, and 10 bases stayed unmatched. This CDR3 contains 17 residues. As handled by the study authors: Amplifying reference gene primers gave estimates of nucleated cell counts. This table comes from immunoSEQ multiplex PCR, and its TCRdb copy is limited to in-frame clones, with some not included. D and trimming were read from the DNA, whereas the V and J calls and clone size are those reported in that table. Counted here are approximately 140,000 clones, almost 90% occurring once; the ten biggest clones make up about 2.1%.

The TCR was taken from a human donor in a cohort sampled during active COVID-19. The V gene is TRBV4-1, the J gene TRBJ2-1; 8 bases are a match to TRBD2. The sequenced material came from peripheral blood. This chain's CDR3 is CASSQDPRSGGINEQFF. DNA of the CDR3: TGCGCCAGCAGCCAAGACCCTCGGAGCGGGGGTATCAATGAGCAGTTCTTC.